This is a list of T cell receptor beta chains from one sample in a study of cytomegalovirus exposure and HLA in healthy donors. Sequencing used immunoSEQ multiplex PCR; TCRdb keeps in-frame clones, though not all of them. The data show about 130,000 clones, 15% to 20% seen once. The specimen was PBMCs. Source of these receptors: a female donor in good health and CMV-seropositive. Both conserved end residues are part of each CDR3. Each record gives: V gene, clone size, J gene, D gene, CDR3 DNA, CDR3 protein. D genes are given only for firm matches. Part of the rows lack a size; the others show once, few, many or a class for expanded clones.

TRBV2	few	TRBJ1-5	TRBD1	TGTGCCAGCAGAAAGGACAGGGGAGATAGCAATCAGCCCCAGCATTTT	CASRKDRGDSNQPQHF
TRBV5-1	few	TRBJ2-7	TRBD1	TGCGCCAGCAGCTTGAGGCTCCAGGGGGCTTACGAGCAGTACTTC	CASSLRLQGAYEQYF
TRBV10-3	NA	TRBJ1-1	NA	TGTGCCATCAGCTGGCAGGGTAAAACTGAAGCTTTCTTT	CAISWQGKTEAFF
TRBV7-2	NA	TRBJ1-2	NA	TGTGCCAGCAGCGTGACAGGTGTACACTATGGCTACACCTTC	CASSVTGVHYGYTF
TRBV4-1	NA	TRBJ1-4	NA	TGCGCCAGCAGCCAAGGGGCGGGACGGGGACTTAATGAAAAACTGTTTTTT	CASSQGAGRGLNEKLFF
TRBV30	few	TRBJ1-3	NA	TGTGCCTGGCAGGGCTTATACACCATATATTTT	CAWQGLYTIYF
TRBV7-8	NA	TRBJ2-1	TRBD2	TGTGCCAGCAGCTTAGCCCCTAGCGGGGTCTACAATGAGCAGTTCTTC	CASSLAPSGVYNEQFF
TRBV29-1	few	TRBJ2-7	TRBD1	TGCAGCGTTGTAATCGGGACAGTCTACGAGCAGTACTTC	CSVVIGTVYEQYF
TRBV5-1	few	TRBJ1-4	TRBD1	TGCGCCAGCAGCTCGCAGGGAGGTTCCGGGACAGGGAATGAAAAACTGTTTTTT	CASSSQGGSGTGNEKLFF
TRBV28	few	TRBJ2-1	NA	TGTGCCAGCGGGGAGGGGGGCTTCTCCTACAATGAGCAGTTCTTC	CASGEGGFSYNEQFF
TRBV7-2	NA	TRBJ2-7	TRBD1	TGTGCCAGCAGCCCTCAAGGGACAGGGGGCAATTTCGAGCAGTACTTC	CASSPQGTGGNFEQYF
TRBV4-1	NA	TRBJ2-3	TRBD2	TGCGCCAGCAGCCAAGTGGGTAGCGGGGGACCCACAGATACGCAGTATTTT	CASSQVGSGGPTDTQYF
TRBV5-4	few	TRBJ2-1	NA	TGTGCCAGCAGCTTGGCAGTAGCGGCAACAACGGGTGAGCAGTTCTTC	CASSLAVAATTGEQFF
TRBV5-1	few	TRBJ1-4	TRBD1	TGCGCCAGCAGCTTGGCCGGGACAGGGTATGAAAAACTGTTTTTT	CASSLAGTGYEKLFF
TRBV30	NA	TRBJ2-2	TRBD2	TGTGCCTGGAGTGGCGGGGGTAACACCGGGGAGCTGTTTTTT	CAWSGGGNTGELFF
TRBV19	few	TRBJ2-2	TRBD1	TGTGCCAGTAGTGCAAGGGACAGGGCAGGCGGGGAGCTGTTTTTT	CASSARDRAGGELFF
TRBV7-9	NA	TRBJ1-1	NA	TGTGCCAGCAGCTTAGAAGCGGGGATTGAAGCTTTCTTT	CASSLEAGIEAFF
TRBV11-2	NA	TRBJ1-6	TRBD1	TGTGCCAGCAGCTTAGTCAGGGGGACCGGTCCACCCCTCCACTTT	CASSLVRGTGPPLHF
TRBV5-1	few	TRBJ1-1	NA	TGCGCCAGCAGCTTGGCCCTGGGAGGGACTGAAGCTTTCTTT	CASSLALGGTEAFF
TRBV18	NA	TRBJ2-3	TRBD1	TGTGCCAGCTCACCACCGAGCAGGGGGCGCACAGATACGCAGTATTTT	CASSPPSRGRTDTQYF
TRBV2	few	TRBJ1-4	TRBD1	TGTGCCAGCCGCCGGACAGGGGATGAAAAACTGTTTTTT	CASRRTGDEKLFF
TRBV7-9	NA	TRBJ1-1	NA	TGTGCCAGCAGCCGAACCGCGGGGGACAACACTGAAGCTTTCTTT	CASSRTAGDNTEAFF
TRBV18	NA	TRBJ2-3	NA	TGTGCCAGCTCACCCTTACTCGTCACAGATACGCAGTATTTT	CASSPLLVTDTQYF
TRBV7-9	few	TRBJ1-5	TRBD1	TGTGCCAGCAGTCCACAGGGGAATCAGCCCCAGCATTTT	CASSPQGNQPQHF
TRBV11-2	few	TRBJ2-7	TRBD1	TGTGCCAGCAGCTCCGGGACAGGGTCCTACGAGCAGTACTTC	CASSSGTGSYEQYF
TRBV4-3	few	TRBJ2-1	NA	TGCGCCAGCAGCCAAGATCGTGGGAGAAATGAGCAGTTCTTC	CASSQDRGRNEQFF
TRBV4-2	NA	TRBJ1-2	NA	TGTGCCAGCAGCCAAGAGCTGGCCAGGGGTTATGGCTACACCTTC	CASSQELARGYGYTF
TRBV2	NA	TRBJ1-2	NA	TGTGCCAGCGCAAAACTCGGGCTGAGTCAGGGCTCGTACACCTTC	CASAKLGLSQGSYTF
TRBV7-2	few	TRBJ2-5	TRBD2	TGTGCCAGCAGCCCACTAGGACTAGCGGGGGAGACCCAGTACTTC	CASSPLGLAGETQYF
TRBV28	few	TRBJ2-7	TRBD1	TGTGCCAGCAGTTTTTCCAGGGGGACCTACGAGCAGTACTTC	CASSFSRGTYEQYF
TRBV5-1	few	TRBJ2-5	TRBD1	TGCGCCAGCAGCTTGGCCAGTACAGGGGTAGAGACCCAGTACTTC	CASSLASTGVETQYF
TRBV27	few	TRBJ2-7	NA	TGTGCCAGCGCACACCTAGGTTCGGGGAAGCTTGGCCACGAGCAGTACTTC	CASAHLGSGKLGHEQYF
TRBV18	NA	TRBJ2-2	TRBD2	TGTGCCAGCTCACCCGGGGGGGCGAGGACCGGGGAGCTGTTTTTT	CASSPGGARTGELFF
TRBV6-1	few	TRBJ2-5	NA	TGTGCCAGCAGTGTTGGGGGGACCCAAGAGACCCAGTACTTC	CASSVGGTQETQYF
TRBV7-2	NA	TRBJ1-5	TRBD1	TGTGCCAGCAGCTTAGCTCCACAGGGGGCCGGTCAGCCCCAGCATTTT	CASSLAPQGAGQPQHF
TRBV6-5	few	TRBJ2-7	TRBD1	TGTGCCAGCAGTTCTCCTTGGACAGGGACAAGGGAGCAGTACTTC	CASSSPWTGTREQYF